This passage covers 5 T cell receptor beta chains from one sample sequenced in a study of T cells after yellow fever vaccination. MiXCR, run by TCRdb on the 5' RACE reads, gives a single entry per CDR3 protein. Of over 130,000 distinct CDR3 sequences listed, over 7% are singletons. The material was CD4+ T cells sorted from PBMCs, obtained 5 days after the yellow fever booster vaccination. The receptors stem from a man in his thirties or forties who received the YFV17D yellow fever vaccine.

This clonotype was recorded many times. This rearrangement joins TRBV9 to TRBJ2-3, with TRBD1 matching 8 bases. The CDR3 length is 16 residues. J lost 0 bases, V lost 4 bases, and 7 bases had no gene match. Germline CDR1 SGDLS, CDR2 YYNGEE. The CDR3 bases are TGTGCCAGCAGCTCTCCCAGGGGGCTTAGCACAGATACGCAGTATTTT. Translation: CASSSPRGLSTDTQYF.

There are many counts of this clonotype. The V call is TRBV12-5, the J call TRBJ2-1; 7 bases are shared with TRBD2. The CDR3 sequence is 15 residues long. Germline CDR1 LGHNT, CDR2 FRNRAP. V lost 5 bases to trimming and J lost 3 bases; unmatched junction nucleotides: 7. CDR3 bases: TGTGCTAGTGGTAGCGGGACCGAGTTCTACAATGAGCAGTTCTTC. It yields the protein CASGSGTEFYNEQFF.

This clonotype came up many times. The chain recombines TRBV21-1 with TRBJ2-7. TRBV21-1 is a known pseudogene. There are 13 residues in the CDR3. The CDR3: CASSKVLGYEQYF. CDR3 DNA sequence: TGTGCCAGCAGCAAAGTCTTGGGGTACGAGCAGTACTTC.

The sample holds many counts of this clonotype. The chain employs TRBV12-3 or TRBV12-4 and TRBJ1-1; D is possibly TRBD1 (6 bases). The ends were cut back, 4 bases at V and 4 bases at J, with 13 bases in the middle. This CDR3 is built from 14 residues. CDR3 sequence: CASSSGGALTEAFF. For the CDR3, the DNA is TGTGCCAGCAGTTCTGGGGGGGCCCTCACTGAAGCTTTCTTT.

At least ten counts were recorded for this clonotype. The chain combines TRBV11-1 with TRBJ2-3, with 11 positions matching TRBD2. The V segment lost 4 bases and the J segment 0 bases; nucleotides outside the gene matches: 9. Germline lookup yields CDR1 SGHAT and CDR2 FQDESV (reference sequence). The CDR3 runs to 18 residues. The DNA for the CDR3 is TGTGCCAGCAGCTCCCCGAAGACTAGCGGGGCTAGCACAGATACGCAGTATTTT. Protein sequence: CASSSPKTSGASTDTQYF.